This TCR beta chain was sequenced during a study of T cells expressing NK-cell markers. Looking at the study overall: The study sequenced eight donors, seven HCMV-seropositive and one seronegative.

TCRdb reprocessed the 5' RACE reads; each CDR3 protein has one entry and no DNA is given. The ten most abundant clones cover approximately 1.5% of a sample with about half a million distinct CDR3 sequences. The sequence was obtained from a woman between 50 and 59 years old in good health. The sequenced sample was blood T cells: a sorted CD56 or NKG2C T cell subset, CD4+ or CD8+ T cells, or bulk PBMC T cells (not recorded which).

The CDR3 spells CASSFRPTGAENIQYF. This chain links TRBV5-1 with TRBJ2-4; TCRdb proposes TRBD1, but this gene call is untestable without DNA. Per the germline V gene, CDR1 is SGHRS and CDR2 is YFSETQ. CDR3 size: 16 residues.